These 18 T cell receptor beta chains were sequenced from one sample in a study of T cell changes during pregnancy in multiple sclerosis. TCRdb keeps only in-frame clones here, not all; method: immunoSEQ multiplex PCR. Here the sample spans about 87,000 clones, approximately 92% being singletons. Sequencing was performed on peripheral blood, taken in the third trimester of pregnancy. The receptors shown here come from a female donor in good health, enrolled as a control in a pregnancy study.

CDR3 in DNA: TGCGCCAGCAGCTGGGCGGCAGGGGGCGCAGATACGCAGTATTTT. Residues: CASSWAAGGADTQYF. This rearrangement joins TRBV5-1 to TRBJ2-3; 8 nucleotides match TRBD1. The CDR3 consists of 15 residues. After removal of 3 bases from V and 4 bases from J, the junction contained 7 bases not matched to a gene. The germline gives CDR1 SGHRS, CDR2 YFSETQ.

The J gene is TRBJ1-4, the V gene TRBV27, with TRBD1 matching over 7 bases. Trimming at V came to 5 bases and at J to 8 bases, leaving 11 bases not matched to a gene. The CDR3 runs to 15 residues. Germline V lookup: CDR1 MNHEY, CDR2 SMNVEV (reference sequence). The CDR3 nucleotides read TGTGCCAGCAGTCCACTCCGGGACAGAAGGGAAAAACTGTTTTTT. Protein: CASSPLRDRREKLFF. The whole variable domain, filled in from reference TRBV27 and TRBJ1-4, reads EAQVTQNPRYLITVTGKKLTVTCSQNMNHEYMSWYRQDPGLGLRQIYYSMNVEVTDKGDVPEGYKVSRKEKRNFPLILESPSPNQTSLYFCASSPLRDRREKLFFGSGTQLSVL.

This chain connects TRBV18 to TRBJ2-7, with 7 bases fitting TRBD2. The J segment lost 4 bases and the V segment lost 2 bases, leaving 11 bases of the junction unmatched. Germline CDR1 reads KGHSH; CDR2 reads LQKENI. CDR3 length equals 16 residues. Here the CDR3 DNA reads TGTGCCAGCTCACCATTCGGGGCGGGAGTTGTTTACGAGCAGTACTTC. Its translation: CASSPFGAGVVYEQYF.

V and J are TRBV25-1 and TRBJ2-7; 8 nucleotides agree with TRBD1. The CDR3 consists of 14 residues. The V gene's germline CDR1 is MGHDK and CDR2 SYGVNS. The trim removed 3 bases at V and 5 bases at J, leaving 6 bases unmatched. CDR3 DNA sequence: TGTGCCAGCAGTGAGCAGGGGGCTAGGGACGAGCAGTACTTC. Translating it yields CASSEQGARDEQYF.

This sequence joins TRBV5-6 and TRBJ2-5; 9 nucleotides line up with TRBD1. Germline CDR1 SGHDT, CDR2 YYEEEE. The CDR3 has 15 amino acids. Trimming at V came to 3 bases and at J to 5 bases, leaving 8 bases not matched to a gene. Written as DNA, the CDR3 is TGTGCCAGCAGCTGGGGACAGGGATGGGGGGAGACCCAGTACTTC. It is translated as CASSWGQGWGETQYF.

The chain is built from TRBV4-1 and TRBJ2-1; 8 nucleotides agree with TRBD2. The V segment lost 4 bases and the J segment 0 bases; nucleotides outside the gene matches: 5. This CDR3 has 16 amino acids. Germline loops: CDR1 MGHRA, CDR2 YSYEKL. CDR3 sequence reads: CASSPTSGSSYNEQFF. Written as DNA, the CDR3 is TGCGCCAGCAGCCCCACTAGCGGTAGCTCCTACAATGAGCAGTTCTTC.

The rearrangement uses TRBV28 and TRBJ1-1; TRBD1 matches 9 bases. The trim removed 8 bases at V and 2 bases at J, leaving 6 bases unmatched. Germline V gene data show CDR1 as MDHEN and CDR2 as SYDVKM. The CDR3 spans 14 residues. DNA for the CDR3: TGTGCCAGCTGGGGGACAGGGACTAACACTGAAGCTTTCTTT. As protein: CASWGTGTNTEAFF.

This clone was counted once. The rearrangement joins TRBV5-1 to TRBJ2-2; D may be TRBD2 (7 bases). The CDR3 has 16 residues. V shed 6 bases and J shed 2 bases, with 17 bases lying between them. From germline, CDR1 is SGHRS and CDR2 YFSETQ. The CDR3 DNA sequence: TGCGCCAGCACAAAGGGGGGGAGATCAAACACCGGGGAGCTGTTTTTT. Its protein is CASTKGGRSNTGELFF.

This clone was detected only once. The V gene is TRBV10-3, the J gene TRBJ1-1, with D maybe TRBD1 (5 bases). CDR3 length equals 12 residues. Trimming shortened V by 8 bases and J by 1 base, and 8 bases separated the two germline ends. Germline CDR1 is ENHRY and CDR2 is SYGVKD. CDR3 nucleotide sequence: TGTGCCATCCAGGGAGGGAACACTGAAGCTTTCTTT. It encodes CAIQGGNTEAFF.

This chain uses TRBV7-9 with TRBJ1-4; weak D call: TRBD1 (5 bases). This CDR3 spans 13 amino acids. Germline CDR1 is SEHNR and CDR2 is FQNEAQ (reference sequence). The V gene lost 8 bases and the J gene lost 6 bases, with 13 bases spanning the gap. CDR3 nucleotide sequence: TGTGCCAGCGTTAGGTCGGGGGATGAAAAACTGTTTTTT. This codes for CASVRSGDEKLFF.

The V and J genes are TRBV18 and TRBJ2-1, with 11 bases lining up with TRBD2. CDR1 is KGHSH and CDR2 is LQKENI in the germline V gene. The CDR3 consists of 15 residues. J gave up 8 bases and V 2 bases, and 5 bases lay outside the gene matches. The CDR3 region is CASSPKLAGVDEQFF. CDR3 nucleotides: TGTGCCAGCTCACCAAAACTAGCGGGAGTCGATGAGCAGTTCTTC.

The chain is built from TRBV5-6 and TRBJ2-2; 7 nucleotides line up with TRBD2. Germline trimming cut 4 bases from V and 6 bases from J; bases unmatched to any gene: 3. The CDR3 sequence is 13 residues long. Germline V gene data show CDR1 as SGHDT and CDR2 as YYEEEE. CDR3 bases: TGTGCCAGCAGCACCGGACTAGCCGGGGAGCTGTTTTTT. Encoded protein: CASSTGLAGELFF.

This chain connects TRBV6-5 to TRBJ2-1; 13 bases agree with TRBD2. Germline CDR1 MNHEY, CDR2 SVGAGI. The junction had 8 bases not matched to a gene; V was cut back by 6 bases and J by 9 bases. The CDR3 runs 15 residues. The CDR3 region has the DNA TGTGCCAGCAGGGAAACTAGCGGGAGGGCCTTTGAGCAGTTCTTC. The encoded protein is CASRETSGRAFEQFF.

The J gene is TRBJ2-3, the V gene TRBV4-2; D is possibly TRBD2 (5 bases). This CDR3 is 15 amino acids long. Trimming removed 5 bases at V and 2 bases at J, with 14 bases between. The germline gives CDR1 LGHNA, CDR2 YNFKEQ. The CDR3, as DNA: TGTGCCAGCAGCTATGAGGGCAGTCACACAGATACGCAGTATTTT. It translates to CASSYEGSHTDTQYF.

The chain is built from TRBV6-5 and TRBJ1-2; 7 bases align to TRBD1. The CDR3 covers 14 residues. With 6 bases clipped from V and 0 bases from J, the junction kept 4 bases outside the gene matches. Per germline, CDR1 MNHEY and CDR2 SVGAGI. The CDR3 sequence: CASSWGQTNYGYTF. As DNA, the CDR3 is TGTGCCAGCAGCTGGGGACAGACTAACTATGGCTACACCTTC.

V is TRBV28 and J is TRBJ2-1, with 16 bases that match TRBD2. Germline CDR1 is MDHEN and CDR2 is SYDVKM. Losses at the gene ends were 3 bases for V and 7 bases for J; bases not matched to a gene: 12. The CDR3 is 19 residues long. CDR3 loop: CASSFPGTSGRAMWNEQFF. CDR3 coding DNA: TGTGCCAGCAGTTTCCCCGGGACTAGCGGGAGGGCCATGTGGAATGAGCAGTTCTTC.

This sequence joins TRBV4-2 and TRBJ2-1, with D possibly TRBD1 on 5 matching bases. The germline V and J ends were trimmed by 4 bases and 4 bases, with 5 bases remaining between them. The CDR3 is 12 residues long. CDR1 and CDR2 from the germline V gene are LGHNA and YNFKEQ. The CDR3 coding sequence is TGTGCCAGCAGCCGACAGTACAATGAGCAGTTCTTC. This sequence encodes CASSRQYNEQFF.

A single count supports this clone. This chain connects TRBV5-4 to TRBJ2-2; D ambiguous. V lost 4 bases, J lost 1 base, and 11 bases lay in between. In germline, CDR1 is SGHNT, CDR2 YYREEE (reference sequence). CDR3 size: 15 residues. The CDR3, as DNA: TGTGCCAGCAGCCCAAGACACGAGAACACCGGGGAGCTGTTTTTT. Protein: CASSPRHENTGELFF. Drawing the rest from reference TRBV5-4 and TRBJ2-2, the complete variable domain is ETGVTQSPTHLIKTRGQQVTLRCSSQSGHNTVSWYQQALGQGPQFIFQYYREEENGRGNFPPRFSGLQFPNYSSELNVNALELDDSALYLCASSPRHENTGELFFGEGSRLTVL.